The 17 T cell receptor beta chains given below trace back to one sample, sequenced in a study of T-cell reconstitution after alpha-beta-depleted transplantation in children. Unique molecular identifiers were used to barcode this TCRbeta library. One entry per CDR3 protein results from TCRdb running MiXCR on the PCR reads. The repertoire holds about 490,000 distinct CDR3 sequences, with 10% as singletons. The starting material was PBMCs, obtained before TCRalphabeta/CD19-depleted stem cell transplant. These receptors were obtained from a child aged 2 to 15 with inherited bone marrow failure, due to receive a stem cell transplant.

Comments on this clonotype: A much larger clonotype is one base distant, so this may be a read error. The J gene is TRBJ2-7, the V gene TRBV27, with D hard to call. The CDR3 is 14 amino acids. CDR1 and CDR2 (germline): MNHEY, SMNVEV (reference sequence). The germline V and J ends were trimmed by 3 bases and 2 bases, with 11 bases remaining between them. The CDR3 is CASSFGDVAYEQYF. The CDR3 DNA sequence: TGTGCCAGCAGTTTTGGAGATGTCGCCTACGAGCAGTACTTC.

This clonotype was detected ten times or more. DNA of the CDR3: TGTGCCACAGAGAGGGGATTCTCCTACAATGAGCAGTTCTTC. As protein: CATERGFSYNEQFF. The chain uses TRBV12-3 or TRBV12-4 and TRBJ2-1; TRBD1 or TRBD2 may be the D gene (5 bases each). The CDR3 totals 14 residues. Trimming stripped 10 bases from V and 0 bases from J, with 13 bases between.

The V gene is TRBV20-1, the J gene TRBJ2-6; a weak D match, TRBD2 (5 bases). Germline lookup yields CDR1 DFQATT and CDR2 SNEGSKA (reference sequence). This CDR3 spans 13 amino acids. V was clipped by 1 base and J by 13 bases, with 14 bases between them. CDR3 residues: CSARVWESGVLTF. The DNA of the CDR3 is TGCAGTGCTAGAGTTTGGGAGTCGGGAGTCCTGACTTTC.

This clonotype was seen ten or more times. J is TRBJ2-1 and V is TRBV20-1, with D unresolved. This CDR3 is built from 13 residues. Germline CDR1 and CDR2: DFQATT and SNEGSKA (reference sequence). The germline V and J ends were trimmed by 0 bases and 7 bases, with 10 bases remaining between them. The CDR3, as DNA: TGCAGTGCTAGAGATCCCCTACTTAATGAGCAGTTCTTC. As protein: CSARDPLLNEQFF.

This clonotype has at least ten counts. V gene TRBV20-1 combines with J gene TRBJ1-3; TRBD1 matches at 8 bases. V gave up 3 bases and J gave up 1 base; unmatched junction bases: 8. Germline CDR1 is DFQATT and CDR2 is SNEGSKA (reference sequence). The CDR3 loop spans 16 amino acids. CDR3: CSASGGQAHSGNTIYF. The CDR3 region has the DNA TGCAGTGCTAGTGGGGGACAGGCCCATTCTGGAAACACCATATATTTT.

This clonotype appeared many times. V usage is TRBV5-1 and J usage is TRBJ2-1; weak D call: TRBD2 (7 bases). V was clipped by 3 bases and J by 4 bases, with 17 bases between them. The CDR3 consists of 16 residues. CDR1 and CDR2 (germline): SGHRS, YFSETQ. The CDR3 loop is CASSSIEGEGYNEQFF. CDR3 bases: TGCGCCAGCAGCTCCATCGAGGGGGAGGGGTACAATGAGCAGTTCTTC.

With respect to this clonotype: This may stem from a read error, because a much larger clone lies one nucleotide away. The chain has TRBV27 and TRBJ2-7; D is possibly TRBD1 or TRBD2 (6 bases each). Germline loops: CDR1 MNHEY, CDR2 SMNVEV (reference sequence). This CDR3 spans 14 amino acids. CDR3 in amino acids: CASSWGARSYEQHF. Here the CDR3 DNA reads TGTGCCAGCTCGTGGGGGGCGCGATCCTACGAGCAGCACTTC.

This clonotype was observed many times. One end of the junction varies from germline; a read error may be responsible. The chain employs TRBV4-1 and TRBJ2-2; TRBD2 agrees at 7 bases. Germline CDR1 and CDR2: MGHRA and YSYEKL. CDR3 length: 16 residues. The CDR3 loop is CASSQDGLGVTVELFF. The CDR3 nucleotides are TGCGCCAGCAGCCAAGACGGACTAGGAGTCACCGTGGAGCTGTTTTTT.

This clonotype came up many times. This sequence joins TRBV4-3 and TRBJ2-5; D gene unclear. V was cut by 0 bases and J by 3 bases, with 8 bases left in between. The CDR3 extends over 14 amino acids. The V gene's germline CDR1 is LGHNA and CDR2 YSLEER. CDR3 residues: CASSQDPLEETQYF. DNA for the CDR3: TGCGCCAGCAGCCAAGATCCTTTGGAAGAGACCCAGTACTTC.

This clonotype was seen many times. This rearrangement joins TRBV28 to TRBJ2-5; tentatively, D is TRBD2 (6 bases). CDR1 and CDR2 (germline): MDHEN, SYDVKM. This CDR3 region has 14 residues. V lost 8 bases and J 2 bases, leaving 15 bases between the germline ends. CDR3 nucleotide sequence: TGTGCCAGCGGGGACTTCGAGCGGCAAGAGACCCAGTACTTC. Translating it yields CASGDFERQETQYF. Filled out from reference TRBV28 and TRBJ2-5, the complete variable domain reads DVKVTQSSRYLVKRTGEKVFLECVQDMDHENMFWYRQDPGLGLRLIYFSYDVKMKEKGDIPEGYSVSREKKERFSLILESASTNQTSMYLCASGDFERQETQYFGPGTRLLVL.

This clonotype was detected ten times or more. This chain connects TRBV7-9 to TRBJ2-5; 7 bases match TRBD2. The CDR3 covers 16 residues. Trimming took 3 bases from V and 8 from J; bases not matched to a gene: 15. Germline loops: CDR1 SEHNR, CDR2 FQNEAQ (reference sequence). CDR3 sequence: CASSFPAGVPQGTQYF. CDR3 coding DNA: TGTGCCAGCAGCTTCCCCGCGGGAGTCCCACAAGGAACCCAGTACTTC.

The table lists this clonotype with a few counts. The V call is TRBV12-3 or TRBV12-4, the J call TRBJ1-5; D unclear. There are 13 residues in the CDR3. The V end was cut by 3 bases, the J end by 6 bases, with 9 bases between. In nucleotides, the CDR3 is TGTGCCAGCAGTTTTACACCGACTCAGCCCCAGCATTTT. This translates into CASSFTPTQPQHF.

This clonotype was seen repeatedly, ten times or more. V and J are TRBV6-5 and TRBJ2-7; D not resolved. The ends were cut back, 0 bases at V and 2 bases at J, with 8 bases in the middle. The germline gives CDR1 MNHEY, CDR2 SVGAGI. The CDR3 covers 14 residues. CDR3 bases: TGTGCCAGCAGTTACTCTCCGGGCCCCTACGAGCAGTACTTC. Encoded protein: CASSYSPGPYEQYF.

The table lists this clonotype with many counts. This sequence joins TRBV28 and TRBJ1-2; 8 positions agree with TRBD1. The V gene end was trimmed by 2 bases and the J gene end by 11 bases; junction bases not matched to a gene: 10. Germline V gene data show CDR1 as MDHEN and CDR2 as SYDVKM. The CDR3 length is 14 residues. The CDR3 spells CASSLIPGTGPYTF. The DNA of the CDR3 is TGTGCCAGCAGTTTAATCCCCGGGACAGGACCTTACACCTTC.

This clonotype showed up many times. This sequence joins TRBV25-1 and TRBJ2-7; weak D call: TRBD2 (5 bases). CDR1 and CDR2 from the germline V gene are MGHDK and SYGVNS. The CDR3 has 14 residues. Trimming cost V 1 base and J 0 bases, with 7 bases left between them. CDR3 residues: CASSEFEGSYEQYF. CDR3 coding DNA: TGTGCCAGCAGTGAATTCGAGGGCTCCTACGAGCAGTACTTC.

This clonotype showed up many times. The V call is TRBV6-5, the J call TRBJ1-2; tentative D call: TRBD1 (5 bases). Trimming removed 0 bases at V and 8 bases at J, with 13 bases between. CDR3 length: 14 residues. Germline V CDR1 and CDR2: MNHEY, SVGAGI. The CDR3 DNA sequence: TGTGCCAGCAGTTACTCGGGGGACGGCCGCGGCTACACCTTC. It encodes CASSYSGDGRGYTF.

This clonotype was recorded at least ten times. The chain links TRBV7-3 to TRBJ2-3, with D perhaps TRBD2 (7 bases). V was clipped by 5 bases and J by 0 bases, with 30 bases between them. Germline V gives CDR1 SGHTA, CDR2 FQGTGA. This CDR3 contains 21 residues. DNA of the CDR3: TGTGCCAGCAGCCAATGGCCCCACAGGGCGGGAGAGGGGACTAGCACAGATACGCAGTATTTT. As protein: CASSQWPHRAGEGTSTDTQYF.